The 15 T cell receptor beta chains given below trace back to one sample, sequenced in a study of human T cells and chemical hapten exposure (dated by TCRdb to about 2021). This sample's time point label indicates: patch test 1, 2 weeks after DPC sensitization. In light of the paper, this sample's treatment or condition label describes: therapeutic diphenylcyclopropenone sensitization with weekly scalp DPC. Receptor libraries were prepared by RACE. TCRdb records NextSeq 500 as the sequencer. TCRdb itself trimmed the public reads at Q25 with fastp, ran MiXCR and retained productive beta chains. Every distinct CDR3 protein forms one entry, paired with its most common genes and DNA. This sample gives more than 150,000 distinct CDR3 sequences in total; about 14% of them show up just once. The top ten constitute about 1.7% of the sample. The source was whole blood, collected in connection with sensitization to the hapten diphenylcyclopropenone (DPC). These receptors were obtained from a woman between 25 and 40 years old with alopecia areata. Some clones in this sample may be carry-over from other donors' samples.

The chain carries TRBV29-1 and TRBJ1-4; D not resolved. With 5 bases removed from V and 7 bases from J, the gap between germline ends came to 5 bases. The CDR3 consists of 10 residues. Germline CDR1 reads SQVTM; CDR2 reads ANQGSEA. The CDR3 coding sequence is TGCAGCGTTTTAGGTGAAAAACTGTTTTTT. Protein: CSVLGEKLFF.

The V gene is TRBV9, the J gene TRBJ1-2; no definite D call. Germline CDR1 SGDLS, CDR2 YYNGEE. The CDR3 length is 15 residues. With 0 bases removed from V and 1 base from J, the gap between germline ends came to 10 bases. The CDR3 loop is CASSVASRGNYGYTF. CDR3 in DNA: TGTGCCAGCAGCGTAGCTTCGCGGGGTAACTATGGCTACACCTTC.

The J gene is TRBJ2-1, the V gene TRBV20-1, with 14 bases identical to TRBD2. Germline V gene data show CDR1 as DFQATT and CDR2 as SNEGSKA (reference sequence). This CDR3 is built from 24 residues. Germline trimming cut 3 bases from V and 1 base from J; bases unmatched to any gene: 26. Here the CDR3 reads CSARVGGDTRLAGGQRPSYNEQFF. The CDR3 bases are TGCAGTGCTAGGGTCGGCGGCGATACCCGACTAGCGGGAGGGCAGAGACCATCCTACAATGAGCAGTTCTTC.

In this sample, this clonotype turned up a few times. The chain carries TRBV28 and TRBJ2-7; the match to TRBD2 covers 8 bases. Germline V gene lookup returns CDR1 MDHEN and CDR2 SYDVKM. Trimming at V came to 5 bases and at J to 2 bases, leaving 11 bases not matched to a gene. The CDR3 is 16 residues long. Here the CDR3 reads CASSTSTGTRTYEQYF. The DNA for the CDR3 is TGTGCCAGCAGTACCTCCACCGGGACTAGAACCTACGAGCAGTACTTC.

This clonotype was counted many times. The CDR3 region has the DNA TGTGCCAGCAGCCCGGGGATAACCGGGGAGCTGTTTTTT. Amino acids: CASSPGITGELFF. The V call is TRBV7-8, the J call TRBJ2-2; a weak D match, TRBD2 (5 bases). Trimming left V 5 bases short and J 5 bases short, with 9 bases between. The V gene's germline CDR1 is SGHVS and CDR2 FQNEAQ. The CDR3 is made up of 13 amino acids.

Comment on this clonotype: The junction does not match germline at one end; this may be a read error. The chain has TRBV5-1 and TRBJ1-5, with TRBD1 identical over 8 bases. Germline values: CDR1 SGHRS, CDR2 YFSETQ. The CDR3 sequence is 16 residues long. CDR3: CVSSFDDRGSNQPQHF. The DNA of the CDR3 is TGCGTCAGCAGCTTCGACGACAGGGGAAGCAATCAGCCCCAGCATTTT.

This chain uses TRBV9 with TRBJ2-1, with 9 bases matching TRBD2. Germline V lookup: CDR1 SGDLS, CDR2 YYNGEE. The V segment lost 0 bases and the J segment 9 bases; nucleotides outside the gene matches: 7. The length of the CDR3 is 15 residues. The CDR3 DNA reads TGTGCCAGCAGCGTAGTGGCTAGCGGGGCGGGTGAGCAGTTCTTC. Residues: CASSVVASGAGEQFF.

This clonotype was seen a few times. This chain joins TRBV19 and TRBJ1-5; the D gene is possibly TRBD1 (6 bases). The CDR3 length is 13 residues. V was shortened by 5 bases and J by 5 bases, with 10 bases between the two germline ends. The V gene's germline CDR1 is LNHDA and CDR2 SQIVND (reference sequence). The DNA for the CDR3 is TGTGCCAGTAGTGGGGGCGAATATCAGCCCCAGCATTTT. This gives the protein CASSGGEYQPQHF. The whole variable domain, filled in from reference TRBV19 and TRBJ1-5, reads DGGITQSPKYLFRKEGQNVTLSCEQNLNHDAMYWYRQDPGQGLRLIYYSQIVNDFQKGDIAEGYSVSREKKESFPLTVTSAQKNPTAFYLCASSGGEYQPQHFGDGTRLSIL.

The chain couples TRBV21-1 to TRBJ1-1; TRBD1 was called by the table and not checked on the DNA. TRBV21-1 is classified as a pseudogene. The CDR3 runs to 13 residues. CDR3 protein: CASETEMNTEAFF. The CDR3 DNA is TGTGCCAGCGAGACAGAGATGAACACTGAAGCTTTCTTT.

V usage is TRBV7-2 and J usage is TRBJ2-7, with unresolved D. Germline loops: CDR1 SGHTA, CDR2 FQGNSA. The CDR3 loop spans 13 amino acids. V gave up 6 bases and J gave up 3 bases, with 12 bases separating them. The CDR3 DNA sequence: TGTGCCAGCAGTTTAACAGAGCTCTACGAGCAGTACTTC. This sequence encodes CASSLTELYEQYF.

The V and J genes are TRBV6-2 or TRBV6-3 and TRBJ1-2, with 9 bases matching TRBD1. The V gene end was trimmed by 5 bases and the J gene end by 3 bases; junction bases not matched to a gene: 4. Germline CDR1 and CDR2: MNHEY and SVGEGT. The CDR3 runs to 14 residues. The CDR3 DNA is TGTGCCAGCAGTCTTACAGGGGGCGACTATGGCTACACCTTC. It translates to CASSLTGGDYGYTF.

The rearrangement joins TRBV5-4 to TRBJ1-2; D is uncertain. The CDR3 contains 13 residues. With 3 bases removed from V and 4 bases from J, the gap between germline ends came to 10 bases. The V gene's germline CDR1 is SGHNT and CDR2 YYREEE (reference sequence). CDR3 amino acids: CASSSDGLYGYTF. The CDR3 nucleotides read TGTGCCAGCAGCTCGGACGGTCTCTATGGCTACACCTTC.

The chain recombines TRBV20-1 with TRBJ2-1; no clear D. Trimming took 0 bases from V and 5 from J, leaving 8 bases between them. There are 13 residues in the CDR3. The germline gives CDR1 DFQATT, CDR2 SNEGSKA (reference sequence). CDR3 sequence reads: CSARENRDNEQFF. The CDR3 region has the DNA TGCAGTGCTAGAGAGAACCGAGACAATGAGCAGTTCTTC.

The chain employs TRBV5-1 and TRBJ1-5, with D unresolved. V was shortened by 4 bases and J by 6 bases, with 17 bases between the two germline ends. Germline CDR1 reads SGHRS; CDR2 reads YFSETQ. The CDR3 runs to 15 residues. This CDR3 is CASSPFGQTGQPQHF. CDR3 DNA: TGCGCCAGCAGCCCGTTCGGCCAGACCGGTCAGCCCCAGCATTTT.

This chain links TRBV29-1 with TRBJ2-1, with 7 bases fitting TRBD1. This CDR3 spans 13 amino acids. Germline values: CDR1 SQVTM, CDR2 ANQGSEA. The V and J ends lost 4 bases and 4 bases, in that order; junction bases with no gene match: 4. CDR3 region: CSVADRMYNEQFF. In nucleotides, the CDR3 is TGCAGCGTTGCGGACAGGATGTACAATGAGCAGTTCTTC.